These T cell receptor beta chains were read from a single sample in a study of early T cells in non-severe SARS-CoV-2 infection. MiXCR, run by TCRdb on the 5' RACE reads, gives a single entry per CDR3 protein. The sample lists 25,000 to 30,000 distinct CDR3 sequences; around 5% were seen once. Sequencing was carried out using whole blood. The receptor source for this set is an adult who was a healthcare worker with PCR-confirmed SARS-CoV-2 infection or an uninfected control (not recorded which). CDR3s include the opening cysteine and the closing phenylalanine or tryptophan. A D gene is named only where the DNA matches it firmly. The size of a clone is reported for some rows only, either as once, few or many, or as a class for expanded clones.

abundance,v_gene,j_gene,d_gene,CDR3aa,CDR3nt
many,TRBV20-1,TRBJ1-1,TRBD1,CSATRGGNTEAFF,TGCAGTGCTACCAGGGGGGGGAACACTGAAGCTTTCTTT
many,TRBV3-1,TRBJ1-1,.,CASSLTRNTEAFF,TGTGCCAGCAGCCTAACAAGGAACACTGAAGCTTTCTTT
many,TRBV28,TRBJ2-3,TRBD2,CASSGLAGSADTQYF,TGTGCCAGCAGTGGCTTAGCGGGATCCGCAGATACGCAGTATTTT
many,TRBV7-2,TRBJ1-6,TRBD1,CASSPRGRGQNSPLHF,TGTGCCAGCAGCCCCCGGGGCAGGGGGCAGAATTCACCCCTCCACTTT
many,TRBV5-1,TRBJ2-1,.,CASSTEYSEQFF,TGCGCCAGCAGCACAGAATATTCGGAGCAGTTCTTC
many,TRBV30,TRBJ2-1,.,CAWSLGPEGLYNEQFF,TGTGCCTGGAGCCTGGGCCCCGAGGGCCTCTACAATGAGCAGTTCTTC
few,TRBV12-3/TRBV12-4,TRBJ1-5,.,CASSAAVGESNQPQHF,TGTGCCAGCAGTGCAGCAGTGGGAGAGAGCAATCAGCCCCAGCATTTT
many,TRBV27,TRBJ2-3,.,CASSYSRGTDTQYF,TGTGCCAGCAGTTATAGCAGGGGCACAGATACGCAGTATTTT
.,TRBV5-4,TRBJ1-4,.,CASSLDRDGSWEKLFF,TGTGCCAGCAGCTTGGACCGGGACGGTAGTTGGGAAAAACTGTTTTTT
.,TRBV11-1,TRBJ1-1,.,CASSLNGEFTEAFF,TGTGCCAGCAGCTTAAACGGGGAATTCACTGAAGCTTTCTTT
few,TRBV7-2,TRBJ1-5,.,CASSSQGSNQPQHF,TGTGCCAGCAGCTCACAGGGTAGCAATCAGCCCCAGCATTTT
many,TRBV12-3/TRBV12-4,TRBJ2-1,TRBD1,CASSLVQGDEQFF,TGTGCCAGCAGTTTAGTCCAGGGGGATGAGCAGTTCTTC
many,TRBV18,TRBJ2-5,.,CASSPKETQYF,TGTGCCAGCTCACCAAAAGAGACCCAGTACTTC
many,TRBV5-1,TRBJ1-6,.,CASSAGTTYNSPLHF,TGCGCCAGCAGCGCCGGGACAACTTATAATTCACCCCTCCACTTT
few,TRBV2,TRBJ1-2,.,CASSEARGLYGYTF,TGTGCCAGCAGTGAAGCGCGGGGGTTATATGGCTACACCTTC
many,TRBV3-1,TRBJ1-1,.,CASSLNTEAFF,TGTGCCAGCAGCCTGAACACTGAAGCTTTCTTT
many,TRBV7-2,TRBJ2-3,TRBD2,CASSQLAGAPTDTQYF,TGTGCCAGCAGCCAACTAGCGGGAGCCCCCACAGATACGCAGTATTTT
many,TRBV7-3,TRBJ1-5,TRBD1,CASSLKPRQGSINQPQHF,TGTGCCAGCAGCTTAAAGCCTCGACAGGGTAGTATTAATCAGCCCCAGCATTTT
many,TRBV7-2,TRBJ1-5,TRBD1,CASSSRQGKDQPQHF,TGTGCCAGCAGTTCCCGACAGGGAAAAGATCAGCCCCAGCATTTT
many,TRBV20-1,TRBJ2-3,TRBD1,CSARPPTGAWGDTQYF,TGCAGTGCTAGACCGCCGACAGGGGCTTGGGGAGATACGCAGTATTTT
many,TRBV20-1,TRBJ2-4,.,CSARVPGTTSLAKNIQYF,TGCAGTGCTAGAGTGCCAGGGACAACCTCACTAGCCAAAAACATTCAGTACTTC
.,TRBV27,TRBJ2-7,TRBD1,CASSSQAGTGPYEQYF,TGTGCCAGCAGTTCCCAGGCCGGGACAGGACCCTACGAGCAGTACTTC
many,TRBV12-3/TRBV12-4,TRBJ2-6,.,CASSAGSGANVLTF,TGTGCCAGCAGTGCAGGGTCCGGGGCCAACGTCCTGACTTTC
many,TRBV2,TRBJ2-3,TRBD1,CASKETGGWGTDTQYF,TGTGCCAGCAAGGAAACAGGGGGCTGGGGCACAGATACGCAGTATTTT
many,TRBV12-3/TRBV12-4,TRBJ1-2,.,CASRPDNYGYTF,TGTGCCAGCAGGCCGGATAACTATGGCTACACCTTC
many,TRBV10-1,TRBJ2-4,TRBD1,CASSEPGQGTGQYF,TGCGCCAGCAGTGAGCCAGGACAGGGTACCGGTCAGTACTTC
many,TRBV7-8,TRBJ1-1,.,CASSNRDERNTEAFF,TGTGCCAGCAGCAACCGCGATGAGAGGAACACTGAAGCTTTCTTT
few,TRBV28,TRBJ1-2,.,CASRFLGANGYTF,TGTGCCAGCAGGTTCTTGGGTGCCAATGGCTACACCTTC
many,TRBV5-5,TRBJ1-3,.,CASSLTGDNSGNTIYF,TGTGCCAGCAGCCTGACTGGTGACAACTCTGGAAACACCATATATTTT
medium-sized,TRBV7-2,TRBJ2-2,.,CASSLVQINTGELFF,TGTGCCAGCAGCTTAGTCCAGATAAACACCGGGGAGCTGTTTTTT
many,TRBV7-9,TRBJ2-1,.,CASSLGTRDSEQFF,TGTGCCAGCAGCTTAGGCACCAGGGATAGTGAGCAGTTCTTC
many,TRBV9,TRBJ1-1,.,CASTPTPSGTEAFF,TGTGCCAGCACCCCGACACCCTCGGGGACTGAAGCTTTCTTT
many,TRBV28,TRBJ1-2,.,CASSLSTPYGYTF,TGTGCCAGCAGTTTATCCACTCCCTATGGCTACACCTTC
many,TRBV27,TRBJ1-6,TRBD1,CASPRTGADSPLHF,TGTGCCAGCCCTCGGACAGGGGCGGATTCACCCCTCCACTTT
few,TRBV6-5,TRBJ1-6,.,CASTPDVRSYNSPLHF,TGTGCCAGCACCCCGGACGTCCGCTCCTATAATTCACCCCTCCACTTT
many,TRBV4-1,TRBJ2-2,.,CASSQDQDMATGELFF,TGCGCCAGCAGCCAAGACCAGGACATGGCCACCGGGGAGCTGTTTTTT
.,TRBV19,TRBJ2-7,.,CASRSGSSSYEQYF,TGTGCCTCCAGATCGGGAAGCAGCTCCTACGAGCAGTACTTC
many,TRBV4-1,TRBJ2-3,TRBD2,CASSQDDRAGSSNTQYF,TGCGCCAGCAGCCAAGATGATCGAGCGGGATCGTCAAATACGCAGTATTTT
few,TRBV28,TRBJ1-2,.,CASSSHTRGTMQGYTF,TGTGCCAGCAGTTCCCACACTAGAGGTACTATGCAAGGCTACACCTTC
few,TRBV6-2/TRBV6-3,TRBJ1-5,.,CASSYLGTQPQHF,TGTGCCAGCAGTTACCTTGGGACTCAGCCCCAGCATTTT
many,TRBV10-3,TRBJ2-1,.,CAISDVHNEQFF,TGTGCCATCAGTGACGTCCACAATGAGCAGTTCTTC
few,TRBV5-4,TRBJ2-3,TRBD2,CASSPSGTVTDTQYF,TGTGCCAGCAGCCCTAGCGGGACTGTCACAGATACGCAGTATTTT
many,TRBV12-3/TRBV12-4,TRBJ1-1,.,CASSLQGGYTEAFF,TGTGCCAGCAGTTTGCAGGGCGGGTATACTGAAGCTTTCTTT
many,TRBV19,TRBJ2-4,.,CASSADRSKNIQYF,TGTGCCAGTAGTGCAGACAGGTCTAAAAACATTCAGTACTTC
few,TRBV20-1,TRBJ1-3,TRBD1,CSAGRQGPAGNTIYF,TGCAGTGCTGGAAGACAGGGACCTGCCGGAAACACCATATATTTT
many,TRBV28,TRBJ1-1,.,CASSPIMNTEAFF,TGTGCCAGCAGTCCTATCATGAACACTGAAGCTTTCTTT
many,TRBV10-3,TRBJ2-6,.,CAISGAHGANVLTF,TGTGCCATCAGTGGTGCGCACGGGGCCAACGTCCTGACTTTC
many,TRBV12-3/TRBV12-4,TRBJ1-6,.,CASSQQGGDNSPLHF,TGTGCCAGCAGCCAACAGGGAGGCGATAATTCACCCCTCCACTTT